A single sample gave rise to the 26 T cell receptor beta chains below, sequenced in a study of cytomegalovirus exposure and HLA in healthy donors. Sequenced by immunoSEQ multiplex PCR; TCRdb stores in-frame clones only, minus some. The table records some 80,000 clones, approximately 96% of them present only once. Material for sequencing was PBMCs. The receptor set was obtained from a woman aged 18 to 35 in good health and CMV-seronegative.

This CDR3 reads CASSIGQERRAFF. As DNA, the CDR3 is TGTGCCAGCAGCATCGGACAGGAGCGCAGGGCTTTCTTT. This rearrangement joins TRBV28 to TRBJ1-1; 7 nucleotides match TRBD1. Germline V gene lookup returns CDR1 MDHEN and CDR2 SYDVKM. This CDR3 is 13 amino acids long. The ends lost 6 bases at V and 11 bases at J; junction bases unmatched: 12.

The chain has TRBV19 and TRBJ2-7, with D possibly being TRBD1 (6 bases). Germline-derived CDR1 and CDR2 are LNHDA and SQIVND (reference sequence). V lost 4 bases and J 2 bases, leaving 15 bases between the germline ends. The CDR3 is 15 amino acids. The chain's CDR3 is CASSRQVLDPYEQYF. The CDR3 DNA reads as TGTGCCAGTAGTAGACAGGTCCTCGACCCCTACGAGCAGTACTTC.

This clone occurred once. The chain joins TRBV7-9 to TRBJ1-2; D might be TRBD1 (5 bases). V was shortened by 1 base and J by 0 bases, with 9 bases between the two germline ends. There are 15 residues in the CDR3. Germline V gives CDR1 SEHNR, CDR2 FQNEAQ (reference sequence). DNA for the CDR3: TGTGCCAGCAGCTTAGTAGGGGAAGCTAACTATGGCTACACCTTC. Translating gives CASSLVGEANYGYTF.

V and J are TRBV6-5 and TRBJ1-2; D uncertain. The CDR3 has 13 residues. The germline gives CDR1 MNHEY, CDR2 SVGAGI. The V and J ends lost 4 bases and 4 bases respectively, with 10 bases between them. CDR3 bases: TGTGCCAGCAGTTCCGGGAGGTCCTATGGCTACACCTTC. Its translation: CASSSGRSYGYTF.

This chain joins TRBV10-1 and TRBJ1-5; maybe TRBD1 (6 bases). Per germline, CDR1 WNHNN and CDR2 SYGVQD (reference sequence). The germline V and J ends were trimmed by 7 bases and 2 bases, with 12 bases remaining between them. There are 14 residues in the CDR3. The CDR3 reads CASIPGVGNQPQHF. DNA for the CDR3: TGCGCCAGCATTCCAGGGGTCGGCAATCAGCCCCAGCATTTT.

This sequence joins TRBV5-1 and TRBJ2-3; no firm D call. The CDR3 totals 12 residues. Germline lookup yields CDR1 SGHRS and CDR2 YFSETQ. V was trimmed by 4 bases and J by 4 bases, leaving 7 bases between them. CDR3 sequence reads: CASSTDADTQYF. Written as DNA, the CDR3 is TGCGCCAGCAGCACAGATGCAGATACGCAGTATTTT.

The V call is TRBV19, the J call TRBJ2-7; 8 bases are shared with TRBD2. J gave up 1 base and V 7 bases, and 3 bases lay outside the gene matches. The length of the CDR3 is 13 residues. Germline CDR1 reads LNHDA; CDR2 reads SQIVND (reference sequence). As DNA, the CDR3 is TGTGCCAGTAAAGCGGGAGCGTCCTACGAGCAGTACTTC. It translates to CASKAGASYEQYF.

This sequence joins TRBV7-9 and TRBJ1-1, with TRBD1 as a possible D gene (6 bases). V was trimmed by 3 bases and J by 1 base, leaving 12 bases between them. CDR1 and CDR2 (germline): SEHNR, FQNEAQ (reference sequence). This CDR3 contains 15 residues. This CDR3 is CASSFQQGTNTEAFF. CDR3 coding DNA: TGTGCCAGCAGCTTTCAACAGGGAACGAACACTGAAGCTTTCTTT. Variable domain in full (rest from reference TRBV7-9 and TRBJ1-1): DTGVSQNPRHKITKRGQNVTFRCDPISEHNRLYWYRQTLGQGPEFLTYFQNEAQLEKSRLLSDRFSAERPKGSFSTLEIQRTEQGDSAMYLCASSFQQGTNTEAFFGQGTRLTVV.

This chain connects TRBV11-2 to TRBJ2-1; D is possibly TRBD2 (5 bases). This CDR3 is 15 amino acids long. Trimming stripped 0 bases from V and 4 bases from J, with 10 bases between. The germline CDR1 and CDR2 sequences are SGHAT and FQNNGV. CDR3 DNA: TGTGCCAGCAGCTTAGATCCGGGGAATTACAATGAGCAGTTCTTC. As protein: CASSLDPGNYNEQFF.

The chain recombines TRBV7-2 with TRBJ2-2, with 11 bases fitting TRBD1. This CDR3 spans 16 amino acids. The germline CDR1 and CDR2 sequences are SGHTA and FQGNSA. J gave up 7 bases and V 5 bases, and 9 bases lay outside the gene matches. The CDR3 region is CASSPRTGGYFGELFF. The CDR3 nucleotides read TGTGCCAGCAGCCCCAGGACAGGGGGCTATTTCGGGGAGCTGTTTTTT. Full variable domain (rest looked up from reference TRBV7-2 and TRBJ2-2): GAGVSQSPSNKVTEKGKDVELRCDPISGHTALYWYRQSLGQGLEFLIYFQGNSAPDKSGLPSDRFSAERTGGSVSTLTIQRTQQEDSAVYLCASSPRTGGYFGELFFGEGSRLTVL.

The genes are TRBV15 and TRBJ2-3, with 8 positions matching TRBD2. J was trimmed by 7 bases and V by 5 bases; bases with no gene match: 26. CDR1 and CDR2 from the germline V gene are LNHNV and YYDKDF (reference sequence). This CDR3 spans 20 amino acids. This CDR3 is CATSGRVVGTLAGGSNTQYF. CDR3 nucleotide sequence: TGTGCCACCAGCGGTCGAGTAGTTGGGACTTTGGCGGGAGGCTCGAATACGCAGTATTTT.

The chain links TRBV7-8 to TRBJ2-7, with 8 bases identical to TRBD2. J gave up 5 bases and V 4 bases, and 16 bases lay outside the gene matches. CDR1 and CDR2 (germline): SGHVS, FQNEAQ. CDR3 size: 17 residues. The CDR3 DNA reads as TGTGCCAGCAGCTCCTTCCCTCCGGGACTAGTGGGCCACGAGCAGTACTTC. As protein: CASSSFPPGLVGHEQYF.

The rearrangement links TRBV21-1 to TRBJ2-3; the table's D call, TRBD2, was not checked against the DNA. TRBV21-1 is marked as a pseudogene. CDR3 length equals 17 residues. The CDR3: CASSKARLAGVGDTQYF. CDR3 sequence (DNA): TGTGCCAGCAGCAAAGCTAGACTAGCGGGAGTAGGAGATACGCAGTATTTT.

The V call is TRBV6-4, the J call TRBJ1-5; D unclear. Trimming took 5 bases from V and 4 from J, leaving 15 bases between them. The CDR3 is 15 residues long. Germline V gives CDR1 MRHNA, CDR2 SNTAGT. The CDR3 region has the DNA TGTGCCAGCAGTCCCCAAGGACTAATTAATCAGCCCCAGCATTTT. This gives the protein CASSPQGLINQPQHF.

The chain is built from TRBV7-9 and TRBJ1-2, with 10 bases aligning to TRBD1. In germline, CDR1 is SEHNR, CDR2 FQNEAQ (reference sequence). The CDR3 runs 14 residues. The ends lost 0 bases at V and 5 bases at J; junction bases unmatched: 0. CDR3 in DNA: TGTGCCAGCAGCTTAGCGGGACAGGGGTATGGCTACACCTTC. Its translation is CASSLAGQGYGYTF.

V gene TRBV10-1 combines with J gene TRBJ2-7; a possible D gene is TRBD2 (6 bases). With 5 bases removed from V and 5 bases from J, the gap between germline ends came to 16 bases. Germline loops: CDR1 WNHNN, CDR2 SYGVQD (reference sequence). The length of the CDR3 is 14 residues. Here the CDR3 DNA reads TGCGCCAGCAGTAGCGCTAGCGCACGGAACGAGCAGTACTTC. Translating it yields CASSSASARNEQYF.

The chain employs TRBV4-1 and TRBJ2-1; TRBD2 matches 8 bases. V shed 0 bases, J shed 9 bases, and the junction held 7 bases outside the gene matches. Germline loops: CDR1 MGHRA, CDR2 YSYEKL. This CDR3 region has 15 residues. The CDR3, as DNA: TGCGCCAGCAGCCAAGACTCGGGAGGGCTCGTTGAGCAGTTCTTC. This codes for CASSQDSGGLVEQFF.

This rearrangement joins TRBV5-1 to TRBJ2-3, with D possibly being TRBD1 (6 bases). The ends were cut back, 6 bases at V and 0 bases at J, with 11 bases in the middle. Germline values: CDR1 SGHRS, CDR2 YFSETQ. The CDR3 totals 14 residues. CDR3 sequence: CASTRGRSTDTQYF. The CDR3 DNA follows: TGCGCCAGCACCAGGGGACGGAGCACAGATACGCAGTATTTT.

The J gene is TRBJ2-1, the V gene TRBV10-3; 7 bases agree with TRBD2. CDR3 length equals 14 residues. The V gene end was trimmed by 7 bases and the J gene end by 2 bases; junction bases not matched to a gene: 5. Looked up from germline, CDR1 is ENHRY and CDR2 is SYGVKD. Here the CDR3 DNA reads TGTGCCATCAAAGTGGGAGGGCCCTACAATGAGCAGTTCTTC. Amino acids: CAIKVGGPYNEQFF.

This sequence joins TRBV6-1 and TRBJ2-1, with D tentatively TRBD2 (5 bases). Germline V gives CDR1 MNHNS, CDR2 SASEGT. With 7 bases removed from V and 7 bases from J, the gap between germline ends came to 17 bases. The length of the CDR3 is 14 residues. The CDR3, as DNA: TGTGCCAGCAATGTTGCCGGGGAATTGAATGAGCAGTTCTTC. It is translated as CASNVAGELNEQFF.

The chain is built from TRBV7-9 and TRBJ2-4; 7 bases line up with TRBD1. The CDR3 runs to 15 residues. Trimming cost V 5 bases and J 0 bases; bases outside gene matches: 4. Germline lookup yields CDR1 SEHNR and CDR2 FQNEAQ (reference sequence). As DNA, the CDR3 is TGTGCCAGCAGCCACGACAGGGTAGCCAAAAACATTCAGTACTTC. This codes for CASSHDRVAKNIQYF.

The chain employs TRBV11-2 and TRBJ2-1, with TRBD1 as a possible D gene (5 bases). Trimming cost V 7 bases and J 8 bases, with 12 bases left between them. Germline lookup yields CDR1 SGHAT and CDR2 FQNNGV. The CDR3 covers 12 residues. The CDR3: CASILTGDEQFF. The CDR3 bases are TGTGCCAGCATTCTAACAGGTGATGAGCAGTTCTTC.

The chain carries TRBV5-5 and TRBJ1-3; perhaps TRBD1 as D (5 bases). Germline lookup yields CDR1 SGHKS and CDR2 YYEKEE (reference sequence). V was clipped by 4 bases and J by 0 bases, with 14 bases between them. CDR3 length: 16 residues. CDR3 sequence: CASSRPPGGSGNTIYF. In DNA form, the CDR3 reads TGTGCCAGCAGCCGACCTCCCGGGGGCTCTGGAAACACCATATATTTT.

In this sample, this clone turned up a few times. The rearrangement joins TRBV19 to TRBJ2-1, with TRBD2 identical over 7 bases. J was trimmed by 6 bases and V by 1 base; bases with no gene match: 6. CDR3 size: 15 residues. Germline CDR1 and CDR2: LNHDA and SQIVND (reference sequence). This chain's CDR3 is CASSIAAGVRNEQFF. CDR3 bases: TGTGCCAGTAGTATAGCGGCGGGAGTACGCAATGAGCAGTTCTTC.

The rearrangement links TRBV27 to TRBJ2-7; 9 positions agree with TRBD1. This CDR3 comprises 15 residues. Trimming cost V 6 bases and J 4 bases; bases outside gene matches: 10. Per the germline V gene, CDR1 is MNHEY and CDR2 is SMNVEV (reference sequence). The CDR3 DNA sequence: TGTGCCAGCAGGGAACAGGGGGCCAATCCTTACGAGCAGTACTTC. Amino acids: CASREQGANPYEQYF.

The chain recombines TRBV9 with TRBJ2-7; 7 positions agree with TRBD1. Per germline, CDR1 SGDLS and CDR2 YYNGEE. V was clipped by 3 bases and J by 3 bases; unmatched bases: 3. CDR3 length: 13 residues. The CDR3 region is CASSDGTDYEQYF. The CDR3 DNA reads TGTGCCAGCAGCGATGGGACAGACTACGAGCAGTACTTC.